The entry that follows covers one T cell receptor (beta chain) sequence. Antigen unknown. Trimming took 5 bases from V and 10 from J, leaving 12 bases between them. Germline V gene sequence: CDR1 MDHEN, CDR2 SYDVKM. The CDR3 is 13 amino acids. The repertoire was sequenced with immunoSEQ multiplex PCR; TCRdb's copy has only in-frame clones and lacks some. The table includes 150,000 to 200,000 clones, roughly 94% detected once. The sample belongs to a study of T cell responses to AZD1222 COVID-19 vaccine. Study-wide results and caveats: Mostly white British, mostly female donors; authors suggested clonal diversity may be underestimated. An increase in Spike-specific TCR breadth and depth was observed after two AZD1222 doses.

Specimen: peripheral blood, collected on day 0 of MenACWY control vaccination. The chain is built from TRBV28 and TRBJ1-6; D not resolved. The receptor comes from an adult in good health. CDR3 DNA: TGTGCCAGCAGTGTACCCCTGCTCTCACCCCTCCACTTT. Encoded protein: CASSVPLLSPLHF.